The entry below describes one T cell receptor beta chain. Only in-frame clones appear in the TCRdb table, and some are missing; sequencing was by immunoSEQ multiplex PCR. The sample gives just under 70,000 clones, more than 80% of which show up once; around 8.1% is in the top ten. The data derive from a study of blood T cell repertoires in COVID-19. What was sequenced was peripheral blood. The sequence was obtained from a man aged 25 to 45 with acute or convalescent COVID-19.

CDR3 amino acids: CASSNRRDEAFF. In DNA form, the CDR3 reads TGTGCCAGTAGTAACCGACGGGATGAAGCTTTCTTT. The chain carries TRBV19 and TRBJ1-1; D is uncertain. CDR1 and CDR2 from the germline V gene are LNHDA and SQIVND (reference sequence). Trimming stripped 4 bases from V and 7 bases from J, with 10 bases between. The CDR3 runs to 12 residues.